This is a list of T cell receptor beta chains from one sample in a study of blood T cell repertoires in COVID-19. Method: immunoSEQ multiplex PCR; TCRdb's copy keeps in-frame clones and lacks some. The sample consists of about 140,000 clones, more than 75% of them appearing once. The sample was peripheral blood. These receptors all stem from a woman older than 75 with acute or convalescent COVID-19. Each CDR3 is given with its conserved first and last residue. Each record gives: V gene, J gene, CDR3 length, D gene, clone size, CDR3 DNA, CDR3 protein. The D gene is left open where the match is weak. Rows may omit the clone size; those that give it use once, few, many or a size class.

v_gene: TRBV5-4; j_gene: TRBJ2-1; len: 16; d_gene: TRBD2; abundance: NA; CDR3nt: TGTGCCAGCAGCTTTTTTAGCGGGGGGAATTACAATGAGCAGTTCTTC; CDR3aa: CASSFFSGGNYNEQFF
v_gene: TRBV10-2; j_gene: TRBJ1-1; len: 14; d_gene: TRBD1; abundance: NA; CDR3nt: TGCGCCAGCAGCATTGGGGGACAGGACACTGAAGCTTTCTTT; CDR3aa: CASSIGGQDTEAFF
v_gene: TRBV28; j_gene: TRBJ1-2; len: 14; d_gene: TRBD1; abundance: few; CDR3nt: TGTGCCAGCAGTTCCCCCGGGACAGGGTACGGCTACACCTTC; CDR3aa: CASSSPGTGYGYTF
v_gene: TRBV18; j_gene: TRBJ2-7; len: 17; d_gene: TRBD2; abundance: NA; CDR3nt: TGTGCCAGCTCAGAAACTCCCGGACTAGCGCGCTCCTACGAGCAGTACTTC; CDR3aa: CASSETPGLARSYEQYF
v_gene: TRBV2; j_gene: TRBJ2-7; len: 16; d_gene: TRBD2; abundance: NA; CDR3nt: TGTGCCAGCAGGCCTAGACTAGCGGGGGGTTACTACGAGCAGTACTTC; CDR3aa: CASRPRLAGGYYEQYF
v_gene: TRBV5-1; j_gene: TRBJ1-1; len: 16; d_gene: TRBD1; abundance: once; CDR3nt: TGCGCCAGCAGCTTGGTGCAGGGGGCGCGGGGCACTGAAGCTTTCTTT; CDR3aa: CASSLVQGARGTEAFF
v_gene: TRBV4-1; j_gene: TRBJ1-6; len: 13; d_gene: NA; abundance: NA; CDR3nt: TGCGCCAGCAGCCAAGGGGGAGTTTCACCCCTCCACTTT; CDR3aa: CASSQGGVSPLHF
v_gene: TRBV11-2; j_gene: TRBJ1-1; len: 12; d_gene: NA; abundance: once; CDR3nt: TGTGCCAGCAGCTTCGAGTACACTGAAGCTTTCTTT; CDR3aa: CASSFEYTEAFF
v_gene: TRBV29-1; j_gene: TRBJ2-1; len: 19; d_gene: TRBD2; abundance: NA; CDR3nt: TGCAGCGTTGAAGGGGGCAAAGTCCGATTAGCGGGAGAATACAATGAGCAGTTCTTC; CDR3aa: CSVEGGKVRLAGEYNEQFF
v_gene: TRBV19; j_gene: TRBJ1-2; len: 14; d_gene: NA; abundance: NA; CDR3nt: TGTGCCAGTATGAACCGGGACACTACCCGAGGCTACACCTTC; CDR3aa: CASMNRDTTRGYTF
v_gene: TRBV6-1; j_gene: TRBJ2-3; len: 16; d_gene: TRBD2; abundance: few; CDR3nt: TGTGCCAGCAGTGAACATGGCGGGGGGGCCCGAGATACGCAGTATTTT; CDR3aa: CASSEHGGGARDTQYF
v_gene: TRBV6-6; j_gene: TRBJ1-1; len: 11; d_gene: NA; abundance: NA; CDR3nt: TGTGCCAGCAGTTACTCGGGGGGGGCTTTCTTT; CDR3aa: CASSYSGGAFF
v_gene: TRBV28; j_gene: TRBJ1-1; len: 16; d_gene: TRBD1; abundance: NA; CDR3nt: TGTGCCAGCAGTAAAACCGGGACAGGGACGAACACTGAAGCTTTCTTT; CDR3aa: CASSKTGTGTNTEAFF
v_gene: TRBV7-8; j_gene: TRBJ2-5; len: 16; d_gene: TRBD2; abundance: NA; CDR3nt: TGTGCCAGCAGCTCACTCACTAGCGGGGGGAGTGGGACCCAGTACTTC; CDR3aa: CASSSLTSGGSGTQYF
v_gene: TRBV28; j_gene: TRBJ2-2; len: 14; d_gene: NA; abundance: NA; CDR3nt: TGTGCCAGCAGTTTTTTGGGCTTCACCGGGGAGCTGTTTTTT; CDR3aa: CASSFLGFTGELFF
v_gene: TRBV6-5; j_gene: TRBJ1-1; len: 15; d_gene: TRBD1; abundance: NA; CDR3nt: TGTGCCAGCAGTACACTTGGGACAGGGGTCGTTGAAGCTTTCTTT; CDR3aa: CASSTLGTGVVEAFF
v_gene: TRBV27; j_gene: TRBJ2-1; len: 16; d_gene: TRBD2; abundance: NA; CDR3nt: TGTGCCAGCACCAAGGTACTAGCGGGGGGCAATAATGAGCAGTTCTTC; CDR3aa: CASTKVLAGGNNEQFF
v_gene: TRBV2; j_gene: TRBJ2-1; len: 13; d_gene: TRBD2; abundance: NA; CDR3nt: TGTGCCAGCAGGAATGGACTAGCGGGAGATCAGTTCTTC; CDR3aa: CASRNGLAGDQFF
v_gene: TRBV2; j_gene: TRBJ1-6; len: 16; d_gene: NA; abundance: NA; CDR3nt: TGTGCCAGCAGTGAGTGGGAGGGCCGCTATAATTCACCCCTCCACTTT; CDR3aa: CASSEWEGRYNSPLHF